Listed below are T cell receptor beta chains from one sample, sequenced in a study of TIL therapy for anti-PD-1-resistant metastatic lung cancer. Method: immunoSEQ multiplex PCR; TCRdb's copy keeps in-frame clones and lacks some. The sample includes roughly 13,000 clones, 66% of them seen just once. The specimen comprised tumor tissue, sampled at baseline. Receptors were obtained from a woman aged 25 to 80 with non-small cell lung cancer. The CDR3 runs from the conserved cysteine through the conserved F or W. Each record gives: D gene, J gene, V gene, CDR3 protein. The D gene is left open where the match is weak.

D: .
J: TRBJ2-3
V: TRBV7-9
CDR3: CASSLVGDTQYF

D: TRBD1
J: TRBJ2-7
V: TRBV28
CDR3: CASRPGGIYEQYF

D: TRBD1
J: TRBJ1-4
V: TRBV5-4
CDR3: CASSANRGLDEKLFF

D: TRBD1
J: TRBJ2-3
V: TRBV4-1
CDR3: CASSQDRWQGVADTQYF

D: TRBD1
J: TRBJ2-2
V: TRBV28
CDR3: CAITPGTGGTGELFF

D: .
J: TRBJ2-1
V: TRBV7-2
CDR3: CASSPRGRVGEQFF

D: .
J: TRBJ2-7
V: TRBV6-5
CDR3: CASSYGADGTYEQYF

D: TRBD2
J: TRBJ2-1
V: TRBV4-2
CDR3: CASSQGFRTSGGTGFF

D: TRBD1
J: TRBJ2-5
V: TRBV18
CDR3: CASSPGTGGERTQYF

D: .
J: TRBJ1-1
V: TRBV5-4
CDR3: CASTRGLEAFF

D: .
J: TRBJ2-7
V: TRBV4-1
CDR3: CASSQGGGWRYEQYF

D: .
J: TRBJ2-7
V: TRBV10-2
CDR3: CASSPDRAGGDEQYF

D: .
J: TRBJ1-2
V: TRBV6-5
CDR3: CASSYSGQGWYGYTF

D: TRBD1
J: TRBJ1-2
V: TRBV9
CDR3: CASSGGTADDYGYTF

D: .
J: TRBJ1-1
V: TRBV18
CDR3: CASSPATEAFF

D: TRBD2
J: TRBJ2-7
V: TRBV7-9
CDR3: CASSLDLAGVSEQYF

D: .
J: TRBJ2-7
V: TRBV2
CDR3: CASSETLLYEQYF

D: .
J: TRBJ1-4
V: TRBV19
CDR3: CASSLKVASEKLFF

D: .
J: TRBJ1-3
V: TRBV6-6
CDR3: CASSLPGNTIYF

D: .
J: TRBJ1-1
V: TRBV7-8
CDR3: CASSPPEVNTEAFF

D: .
J: TRBJ1-1
V: TRBV7-9
CDR3: CASSLLTGREAFF

D: .
J: TRBJ2-5
V: TRBV19
CDR3: CASSRGLDLETQYF

D: .
J: TRBJ2-5
V: TRBV28
CDR3: CASTGPDSRSPETQYF

D: TRBD1
J: TRBJ2-7
V: TRBV5-1
CDR3: CASSQGQGVDEQYF

D: .
J: TRBJ1-2
V: TRBV4-1
CDR3: CASSRKADTNYGYTF

D: TRBD2
J: TRBJ2-1
V: TRBV2
CDR3: CASISGRSSYNEQFF

D: .
J: TRBJ2-7
V: TRBV10-3
CDR3: CAISETGERHEQYF

D: .
J: TRBJ2-3
V: TRBV5-1
CDR3: CASSVAGARISDTQYF

D: TRBD1
J: TRBJ2-7
V: TRBV6-6
CDR3: CATRGQGMSYEQYF

D: TRBD1
J: TRBJ1-2
V: TRBV7-2
CDR3: CASSLGTGFLVHGYTF

D: TRBD1
J: TRBJ2-7
V: TRBV11-1
CDR3: CASSLGQGAHEQYF

D: TRBD2
J: TRBJ2-3
V: TRBV2
CDR3: CASSERTSRADTQYF

D: TRBD2
J: TRBJ2-7
V: TRBV5-1
CDR3: CASREGTSGGYEQYF

D: TRBD2
J: .
V: TRBV7-2
CDR3: CASSPGSGGAYEQYF

D: .
J: TRBJ1-2
V: TRBV6-6
CDR3: CASSTPGNGYTF

D: TRBD1
J: TRBJ1-1
V: TRBV7-8
CDR3: CASSPGTEYLNTEAFF

D: .
J: TRBJ1-2
V: TRBV6-6
CDR3: CASAGRNYGYTF

D: .
J: TRBJ2-3
V: TRBV29-1
CDR3: CSVVQTDTQYF

D: .
J: TRBJ2-7
V: TRBV5-5
CDR3: CASSFQGSNEQYF

D: .
J: TRBJ2-1
V: TRBV18
CDR3: CASSRREKNYGEQFF

D: .
J: TRBJ2-7
V: TRBV27
CDR3: CASRPPIGSEQYF

D: .
J: TRBJ1-3
V: TRBV7-2
CDR3: CASREQGFSGNTIYF

D: TRBD2
J: TRBJ2-1
V: TRBV10-3
CDR3: CAISRGREGLNEQFF

D: TRBD1
J: TRBJ1-1
V: TRBV6-6
CDR3: CASSYLSTGGTEAFF

D: .
J: TRBJ2-2
V: TRBV10-2
CDR3: CASRRTPNTGELFF

D: TRBD1
J: TRBJ1-1
V: TRBV30
CDR3: CAGNRGSEAFF